This is a list of T cell receptor beta chains from one sample in a study of T-cell reconstitution after alpha-beta-depleted transplantation in children. Each CDR3 protein is one row after TCRdb ran MiXCR on the PCR reads. The sample has approximately 500,000 distinct CDR3 sequences, 10% seen once. Sequenced material: PBMCs, taken before TCRalphabeta/CD19-depleted stem cell transplant. The receptors shown here come from a child aged 2 to 10 with inherited bone marrow failure, due to receive a stem cell transplant. Both conserved end residues are part of each CDR3. The D gene is left open where the match is weak. Clone size appears in some rows only: once, few, many, or a class for an expanded clone.

>few|TRBV18|-|17|TRBJ2-1
TGTGCCAGCTCACCACCAGGAGGACAGTCCTCCTACAATGAGCAGTTCTTC
CASSPPGGQSSYNEQFF
>many|TRBV28|TRBD2|17|TRBJ2-1
TGTGCCAGCAGTTTCAGTATACTAGCGGGAGGCTACAATGAGCAGTTCTTC
CASSFSILAGGYNEQFF
>many|TRBV24-1|-|16|TRBJ2-1
TGTGCCACCAGTGATACCAGGGGCGGGAGACGGAATGAGCAGTTCTTC
CATSDTRGGRRNEQFF
>few|TRBV20-1|TRBD2|15|TRBJ2-1
TGCAGTGCATCTTTAGCGGGGCTGGGGGGGAATGAGCAGTTCTTC
CSASLAGLGGNEQFF
>many|TRBV7-9|TRBD1|13|TRBJ1-1
TGTGCCAGCAGCCAGGGGGGGAACACTGAAGCTTTCTTT
CASSQGGNTEAFF
>few|TRBV20-1|-|16|TRBJ2-3
TGCAGTGCTAGTAATCAGGGAGCAAACCTTGCAGATACGCAGTATTTT
CSASNQGANLADTQYF
>few|TRBV24-1|-|15|TRBJ2-7
TGTGCCACCAGTCGAGGAGCGGGTGGCTCCTACGAGCAGTACTTC
CATSRGAGGSYEQYF
>many|TRBV27|TRBD1|16|TRBJ1-1
TGTGCCAGCAGTTTATCTCCGGGACAGGGTTGGACTGAAGCTTTCTTT
CASSLSPGQGWTEAFF
>many|TRBV12-3/TRBV12-4|-|15|TRBJ2-1
TGTGCCAGCAGTTTTCTCCTAGCAGAAAACAATGAGCAGTTCTTC
CASSFLLAENNEQFF
>many|TRBV27|-|14|TRBJ1-2
TGTGCCAGCAGTCCCGGTGCCTATAACTATGGCTACACCTTC
CASSPGAYNYGYTF
>many|TRBV20-1|TRBD2|16|TRBJ2-1
TGCAGTGCTAGAGATTCGGAGCGGGAGGGCCTAAATGAGCAGTTCTTC
CSARDSEREGLNEQFF
>many|TRBV5-1|TRBD2|15|TRBJ2-7
TGCGCCAGCAGCCGAGGGACTAGCGGATACTACGAGCAGTACTTC
CASSRGTSGYYEQYF
>-|TRBV14|-|13|TRBJ1-5
TGTGCCAGCATCCAAGGAAGTGGGGGAGCCCAGCATTTT
CASIQGSGGAQHF
>-|TRBV11-1|TRBD2|18|TRBJ2-1
TGTGCCAGCAGCTTAGTAACTAGCGGGAGGGCGGTCTACAATGAGCAGTTCTTC
CASSLVTSGRAVYNEQFF
>few|TRBV6-2/TRBV6-3|-|12|TRBJ2-7
TGTGCCAGCATGCCAAGCGGAGGCGAGCAGTACTTC
CASMPSGGEQYF
>many|TRBV6-5|-|14|TRBJ2-1
TGTGCCAGCGGATGGACGGCCTCCTACAATGAGCAGTTCTTC
CASGWTASYNEQFF
>many|TRBV27|TRBD2|16|TRBJ2-7
TGTGCCAGCAGTTTATCGACCGGGACTATGGTCTACGAGCAGTACTTC
CASSLSTGTMVYEQYF
>many|TRBV7-9|TRBD2|13|TRBJ2-3
TGTGCCCACCGGGGGGTCCGGACAGATACGCAGTATTTT
CAHRGVRTDTQYF
>many|TRBV4-1|TRBD1|17|TRBJ2-7
TGCGCCAGCAGCCAAGATGGCCTGGGACAGGGGACCTACGAGCAGTACTTC
CASSQDGLGQGTYEQYF
>many|TRBV5-6|TRBD1|15|TRBJ1-5
TGTGCCAGCAGCTTGAAGGGGGCAGCTTATCAGCCCCAGCATTTT
CASSLKGAAYQPQHF
>many|TRBV27|TRBD1|15|TRBJ2-7
TGTGCCAGCAGTTTTGGGGGGACAGGGGCCTACGAGCAGTACTTC
CASSFGGTGAYEQYF
>-|TRBV6-1|-|16|TRBJ2-2
TGTGCCAGCAGTGTTTCCCGGGTCCTCACCACCGGGGAGCTGTTTTTT
CASSVSRVLTTGELFF
>-|TRBV19|TRBD1|16|TRBJ1-2
TGTGCCAGTAGTATGCCCGGGACAGGGGCCTACTATGGCTACACCTTC
CASSMPGTGAYYGYTF
>few|TRBV4-1|-|14|TRBJ1-2
TGCGCCAGCAGCCGGCAGACAGTTAACTATGGCTACACCTTC
CASSRQTVNYGYTF
>many|TRBV12-3/TRBV12-4|-|17|TRBJ2-3
TGTGCCAAAGGGACCCATGCATTCCTTCTGACCACAGATACGCAGTATTTT
CAKGTHAFLLTTDTQYF
>many|TRBV4-3|TRBD1|15|TRBJ2-5
TGCGCCAGCAGCCTAGGGACAGGCGGGCAAGAGACCCAGTACTTC
CASSLGTGGQETQYF
>many|TRBV12-3/TRBV12-4|-|14|TRBJ2-2
TGTGCCAGTTATGCAGCGGAGTTCACCGGGGAGCTGTTTTTT
CASYAAEFTGELFF
>many|TRBV6-5|-|14|TRBJ1-5
TGTGCCAGCAGTTCCCCGGGGGATAGTCAGCCCCAGCATTTT
CASSSPGDSQPQHF
>many|TRBV9|-|15|TRBJ2-7
TGTGCCAGCAGCGGAGGGCTGGGGCCTCCCTACGAGCAGTACTTC
CASSGGLGPPYEQYF
>many|TRBV20-1|-|15|TRBJ1-4
TGCAGTGCTAGAGATTACCTAGCCGCGGAGGAAAAACTGTTTTTT
CSARDYLAAEEKLFF
>many|TRBV6-1|-|13|TRBJ2-2
TGTGCCCGCGGGACTCCTTTTGACGGGGAGCTGTTTTTT
CARGTPFDGELFF
>few|TRBV10-3|TRBD1|13|TRBJ1-1
TGTGCCATCAGTTCAGGGGGCACGGCTGAAGCTTTCTTT
CAISSGGTAEAFF
>many|TRBV4-3|TRBD1|17|TRBJ2-5
TGCGCCAGCAGCCAGCGCTCCGGGACAGGCCTCGAAGAGACCCAGTACTTC
CASSQRSGTGLEETQYF
>many|TRBV9|TRBD2|18|TRBJ2-3
TGTGCCAGCAGCGTATTGGGACTAGCGGGAGGAGGAACAGATACGCAGTATTTT
CASSVLGLAGGGTDTQYF
>many|TRBV5-5|-|13|TRBJ1-2
TGTGCCAGCAGCTTGGTTTCAGGCTATGGCTACACCTTC
CASSLVSGYGYTF
>many|TRBV24-1|TRBD1|16|TRBJ2-1
TGTGCCACCAGTGACACACAGGGGGCGGCCTACAATGAGCAGTTCTTC
CATSDTQGAAYNEQFF
>many|TRBV29-1|-|14|TRBJ2-7
TGCAGCGTCGCCGGGGACACTTTCTCCTACGAGCAGTACTTC
CSVAGDTFSYEQYF
>many|TRBV28|TRBD1|16|TRBJ1-1
TGTGCCAGCAGTCGCTTTGTAGGGGGCGTAAACACTGAAGCTTTCTTT
CASSRFVGGVNTEAFF
>many|TRBV5-1|-|16|TRBJ2-7
TGCGCCAGCAGCTGGGGGACCGGGACCGTCTCCTACGAGCAGTACTTC
CASSWGTGTVSYEQYF
>many|TRBV29-1|-|12|TRBJ1-2
TGCAGCGTTGAAGGGAATAACTATGGCTACACCTTC
CSVEGNNYGYTF
>many|TRBV12-3/TRBV12-4|-|12|TRBJ1-2
TGTGCCAGCAGTCCCCGACAGAAGGGCTACACCTTC
CASSPRQKGYTF
>many|TRBV7-6|-|12|TRBJ2-5
TGTGCCAGCAGCCGCGCCCAGGAGACCCAGTACTTC
CASSRAQETQYF
>many|TRBV20-1|-|14|TRBJ2-1
TGCAGTGCTAGGAAGTTAGGGGGAGGCAATGAGCAGTTCTTC
CSARKLGGGNEQFF
>many|TRBV10-3|TRBD1|15|TRBJ2-7
TGTGCCATCAGCACCTCCCCGAGGGACAGCTACGAGCAGTACTTC
CAISTSPRDSYEQYF
>few|TRBV7-2|TRBD1|13|TRBJ2-3
TGTGCCAGCGCCGTACAGGGGCCAGATACGCAGTATTTT
CASAVQGPDTQYF
>-|TRBV29-1|-|12|TRBJ2-3
TGCAGCGTTTCCCGGGGGACAGATACGCAGTATTTT
CSVSRGTDTQYF
>-|TRBV9|TRBD1|16|TRBJ2-2
TGTGCCAGCAGCGTAGCCAGGGGGCGAAGCACCGGGGAGCTGTTTTTT
CASSVARGRSTGELFF
>many|TRBV9|-|16|TRBJ2-2
TGTGCCAGCAGTGGGGACCCGACTTATCACACCGGGGAGCTGTTTTTT
CASSGDPTYHTGELFF
>-|TRBV7-6|TRBD2|15|TRBJ2-7
TGTGCCAGCAGCTTTTCTGGTAGCGGGAACCACGAGCAGTACTTC
CASSFSGSGNHEQYF
>many|TRBV5-1|-|16|TRBJ2-1
TGCGCCAGCAGCTTGGAAAGGGGAGTTCCCTACAATGAGCAGTTCTTC
CASSLERGVPYNEQFF
>many|TRBV5-1|TRBD2|16|TRBJ2-1
TGCGCCAGCAGCGCTCTAGCGGGGGGCTCCTACAATGAGCAGTTCTTC
CASSALAGGSYNEQFF
>many|TRBV4-2|-|15|TRBJ2-3
TGTGCCAGCAGCCAACGGGGGCTAGCGACAGATACGCAGTATTTT
CASSQRGLATDTQYF
>many|TRBV7-2|-|14|TRBJ2-5
TGTGCCAGCAGCTTAGCGGGAGGCGAAGAGACCCAGTACTTC
CASSLAGGEETQYF